These 14 T cell receptor beta chains came from one sample sequenced in a study of shared clonotypes between healthy human individuals. Assay: immunoSEQ multiplex PCR; the TCRdb copy retains only in-frame clones and omits some. The data show some 1,100,000 clones, with 75% to 85% seen just once and 0.5% to 0.6% held by the top ten. Sequences were obtained from memory CD4+ T cells from PBMCs. As to subset: CD45RA-negative fraction. Receptors originate from a young man in good health. Some clones in this sample may be carry-over from other donors' samples.

The V gene is TRBV27, the J gene TRBJ2-1; 7 nucleotides agree with TRBD2. The CDR3 is 15 amino acids. The germline V gene encodes CDR1 MNHEY and CDR2 SMNVEV (reference sequence). Losses at the gene ends were 4 bases for V and 0 bases for J; bases not matched to a gene: 3. Here the CDR3 DNA reads TGTGCCAGCAGTTCAGCGGGGACCTCCTACAATGAGCAGTTCTTC. The encoded protein is CASSSAGTSYNEQFF.

The V call is TRBV28, the J call TRBJ2-1; TRBD2 might be the D (5 bases). V was trimmed by 2 bases and J by 0 bases, leaving 8 bases between them. Germline CDR1 reads MDHEN; CDR2 reads SYDVKM. There are 15 residues in the CDR3. The CDR3 is CASSLGGYSYNEQFF. In DNA form, the CDR3 reads TGTGCCAGCAGTTTAGGCGGGTACTCCTACAATGAGCAGTTCTTC.

This clone was seen just once. V is TRBV21-1 and J is TRBJ1-2. TRBV21-1 is a pseudogene locus. The CDR3 contains 13 residues. The CDR3 reads CASSKRSTPGYTF. The CDR3 DNA reads as TGTGCCAGCAGCAAACGCTCTACTCCGGGCTACACCTTC.

The chain is built from TRBV7-8 and TRBJ2-7, with TRBD2 identical over 10 bases. The V segment lost 2 bases and the J segment 4 bases; nucleotides outside the gene matches: 5. The CDR3 covers 15 residues. Per germline, CDR1 SGHVS and CDR2 FQNEAQ. The CDR3 DNA reads as TGTGCCAGCAGCTTATGGGCTAGCGGGAGTTACGAGCAGTACTTC. Amino acids: CASSLWASGSYEQYF.

As concerns this clone: The sample has other DNA sequences that encode this CDR3 too. The CDR3 spells CAWSRDSTYEQYF. In DNA form, the CDR3 reads TGTGCCTGGTCAAGGGACAGCACATACGAGCAGTACTTC. The chain recombines TRBV30 with TRBJ2-7; 7 bases match TRBD1. This CDR3 comprises 13 residues. In germline, CDR1 is GTSNPN, CDR2 SVGIG (reference sequence). Losses at the gene ends were 5 bases for V and 4 bases for J; bases not matched to a gene: 8.

The V call is TRBV7-2, the J call TRBJ2-1; 7 nucleotides line up with TRBD2. This CDR3 is built from 15 residues. V lost 1 base to trimming and J lost 6 bases; unmatched junction nucleotides: 6. Germline V gives CDR1 SGHTA, CDR2 FQGNSA. The CDR3 spells CASSLVSGTINEQFF. In DNA, the CDR3 is TGTGCCAGCAGCTTAGTTTCGGGGACTATCAATGAGCAGTTCTTC.

This clone has a single count. The chain has TRBV7-2 and TRBJ2-4; 8 bases fit TRBD1. The J segment lost 0 bases and the V segment lost 4 bases, leaving 5 bases of the junction unmatched. The germline V gene encodes CDR1 SGHTA and CDR2 FQGNSA. This CDR3 contains 16 residues. For the CDR3, the DNA is TGTGCCAGCAGCTCAAGGACAGGGCTAGCCAAAAACATTCAGTACTTC. It yields the protein CASSSRTGLAKNIQYF. The full variable domain, its missing parts supplied by reference TRBV7-2 and TRBJ2-4, is GAGVSQSPSNKVTEKGKDVELRCDPISGHTALYWYRQSLGQGLEFLIYFQGNSAPDKSGLPSDRFSAERTGGSVSTLTIQRTQQEDSAVYLCASSSRTGLAKNIQYFGAGTRLSVL.

V gene TRBV29-1 combines with J gene TRBJ2-7; TRBD2 matches at 7 bases. The germline CDR1 and CDR2 sequences are SQVTM and ANQGSEA. This CDR3 has 13 residues. The ends lost 4 bases at V and 6 bases at J; junction bases unmatched: 9. CDR3 in amino acids: CSVVRAGRGEQYF. The CDR3 DNA is TGCAGCGTTGTCAGGGCAGGGAGGGGCGAGCAGTACTTC.

The chain couples TRBV28 to TRBJ2-3; 8 nucleotides align to TRBD2. The germline gives CDR1 MDHEN, CDR2 SYDVKM. The ends lost 7 bases at V and 1 base at J; junction bases unmatched: 13. This CDR3 comprises 17 residues. The CDR3 bases are TGTGCCAGCAAGCCTAGCGGGCTCGGGAGGGGCACAGATACGCAGTATTTT. It encodes CASKPSGLGRGTDTQYF.

The chain is built from TRBV19 and TRBJ1-2; the D gene is possibly TRBD1 (5 bases). CDR1 is LNHDA and CDR2 is SQIVND in the germline V gene (reference sequence). CDR3 length: 13 amino acids. The ends were cut back, 7 bases at V and 11 bases at J, with 20 bases in the middle. Here the CDR3 reads CASTRDTSETYTF. The CDR3, as DNA: TGTGCCAGTACCAGGGATACCTCGGAAACATACACCTTC.

In this sample, this clone turned up many times. The V gene is TRBV27, the J gene TRBJ2-1, with 8 positions matching TRBD2. Germline V lookup: CDR1 MNHEY, CDR2 SMNVEV (reference sequence). CDR3 size: 16 residues. V shed 6 bases and J 2 bases; nucleotides not matched to a gene: 9. The CDR3 bases are TGTGCCAGCAGACCGCTCAGCGGGAGCCCCTACAATGAGCAGTTCTTC. It specifies CASRPLSGSPYNEQFF.

The V call is TRBV30, the J call TRBJ1-4, with D tentatively TRBD1 (6 bases). The V gene lost 2 bases and the J gene lost 8 bases, with 15 bases spanning the gap. Germline lookup yields CDR1 GTSNPN and CDR2 SVGIG (reference sequence). There are 14 residues in the CDR3. The CDR3 loop is CAWSTQGRWEKLFF. The DNA for the CDR3 is TGTGCCTGGAGTACCCAGGGGAGGTGGGAAAAACTGTTTTTT.

The gene calls are TRBV28 and TRBJ2-5; no clear D gene. Trimming removed 5 bases from V and 4 bases from J, with 8 bases in between. Germline lookup yields CDR1 MDHEN and CDR2 SYDVKM. The CDR3 loop spans 12 amino acids. The CDR3 loop reads CASSRGLETQYF. For the CDR3, the DNA is TGTGCCAGCAGTCGCGGCTTAGAGACCCAGTACTTC.

In this sample, this clone turned up many times. The chain is built from TRBV7-3 and TRBJ1-1; possible D gene TRBD1, 5 bases. In germline, CDR1 is SGHTA, CDR2 FQGTGA. V shed 4 bases and J shed 4 bases, with 13 bases lying between them. The CDR3 length is 14 residues. CDR3 DNA: TGTGCCAGCAGCTGGACGGGAGGGGCCACTGAAGCTTTCTTT. Translation gives CASSWTGGATEAFF.